This T cell receptor (beta chain) was captured in a study of Ad26.COV2.S vaccination and SARS-CoV-2 variants. Overall study: Once or twice, 56 days apart, Ad26.COV2.S was delivered intramuscularly.

The sample holds one count of this clone. Its target is not known. Treatment described: some 20 received Ad26.COV2.S at low or high dose, single or two shots; about 5 received placebo; per-sample allocation not given. The samples were gathered on day 63 after the first injection of vaccine or placebo. Libraries were prepared by immunoSEQ multiplex PCR; TCRdb keeps only in-frame clonotypes and omits some of them. The sample carries 400,000 or so clones, less than 90% recorded once. Germline loops: CDR1 SGHRS, CDR2 YFSETQ. The CDR3 spans 11 residues. Trimming took off 5 bases at V and 11 bases at J, with 13 bases between the two ends. Findings of the study overall: Once vaccination had occurred, spike-specific CD8+ and CD4+ T cell responses reportedly showed substantial breadth. The TCR breadth and depth analyses may have understated or missed part of the total T cell responses.

The sequences come from peripheral blood, collected in a trial of Ad26.COV2.S vaccine versus placebo. The sequence derives from a person between 18 and 65 years old who received the Ad26.COV2.S COVID-19 vaccine or a placebo. This chain uses TRBV5-1 with TRBJ1-1; D gene uncertain. Written as DNA, the CDR3 is TGCGCCAGCAGACTGTTGGGTGTCGCTTTCTTT. Amino acids: CASRLLGVAFF.